This T cell receptor (beta chain) is from a study of T-cell reconstitution after alpha-beta-depleted transplantation in children. The study, taken as a whole, reports: Some patients owed their high day-60 TCRbeta diversity to surviving recipient T cells and thymic progenitors. T-cell counts and diversity at one year following transplant were attributed mainly to newly produced T cells. Roughly two months post-transplant, alpha-beta T cells reportedly originated from several hundred graft clones that had expanded.

Comment on this clonotype: The antigen remains unidentified.

For TCRbeta, the library was prepared with unique molecular identifiers. In TCRdb, the PCR reads were re-called with MiXCR into one record per CDR3 protein. The table has 700,000 to 950,000 distinct CDR3 sequences, roughly 16% seen once. The V segment lost 7 bases and the J segment 4 bases; nucleotides outside the gene matches: 4. The germline V gene encodes CDR1 SQVTM and CDR2 ANQGSEA. The CDR3 spans 13 residues. The chain couples TRBV29-1 to TRBJ2-7; 13 bases line up with TRBD2. This sequence originates from a male patient aged 10-17 years who had a stem cell transplant for acute lymphoblastic leukemia, so the T cells may come from the graft donor. Sequencing was performed on PBMCs, mostly from graft donor cells, taken 360 days after TCRalphabeta/CD19-depleted stem cell transplant. In nucleotides, the CDR3 is TGCAGCGCCTGGACTAGCGGGGGTTACGAGCAGTACTTC. It codes for CSAWTSGGYEQYF.